This entry lists 17 T cell receptor beta chains sequenced from one sample in a study of control samples from healthy donors and cancer patients. Method: immunoSEQ multiplex PCR; TCRdb's copy keeps in-frame clones and lacks some. The sample includes 15,000 or so clones, 85% to 95% of them seen just once. The sample comprised PBMCs. These receptors came from a man older than 75 with lung cancer.

This chain uses TRBV19 with TRBJ1-1; tentatively, D is TRBD1 (5 bases). With 9 bases removed from V and 3 bases from J, the gap between germline ends came to 32 bases. Germline V gene data show CDR1 as LNHDA and CDR2 as SQIVND (reference sequence). The CDR3 contains 19 residues. The CDR3 sequence is CASLADIGGALWSDTEAFF. The CDR3 DNA sequence: TGTGCCAGCTTAGCCGATATTGGGGGAGCCCTGTGGTCCGACACTGAAGCTTTCTTT. Together with reference TRBV19 and TRBJ1-1, the CDR3 gives the full variable domain: DGGITQSPKYLFRKEGQNVTLSCEQNLNHDAMYWYRQDPGQGLRLIYYSQIVNDFQKGDIAEGYSVSREKKESFPLTVTSAQKNPTAFYLCASLADIGGALWSDTEAFFGQGTRLTVV.

This chain uses TRBV5-5 with TRBJ1-5, with D maybe TRBD1 (6 bases). The CDR3 has 16 residues. Trimming left V 3 bases short and J 5 bases short, with 18 bases between. The germline gives CDR1 SGHKS, CDR2 YYEKEE (reference sequence). The CDR3 nucleotides read TGTGCCAGCAGCTCAAGAGGGCAGGGGCTAGATCAGCCCCAGCATTTT. It specifies CASSSRGQGLDQPQHF.

The rearrangement uses TRBV6-5 and TRBJ1-1; a weak D match, TRBD1 (6 bases). V was clipped by 6 bases and J by 5 bases, with 13 bases between them. This CDR3 region has 13 residues. The germline V gene encodes CDR1 MNHEY and CDR2 SVGAGI. CDR3 protein: CASSLVRGTEAFF. As DNA, the CDR3 is TGTGCCAGCAGCCTCGTCAGGGGAACTGAAGCTTTCTTT.

This chain uses TRBV19 with TRBJ1-2, with 7 bases identical to TRBD1. Germline V gene lookup returns CDR1 LNHDA and CDR2 SQIVND (reference sequence). The junction had 8 bases not matched to a gene; V was cut back by 7 bases and J by 6 bases. There are 13 residues in the CDR3. The CDR3 spells CASNPTGMDGYTF. CDR3 nucleotide sequence: TGTGCCAGTAACCCGACAGGGATGGATGGCTACACCTTC.

The CDR3 is CASSHSGQGSSYNSPLHF. The CDR3 nucleotides are TGCGCCAGCAGCCATTCGGGACAGGGAAGCTCCTATAATTCACCCCTCCACTTT. The rearrangement links TRBV4-1 to TRBJ1-6, with TRBD1 matching over 9 bases. The CDR3 consists of 18 residues. The V gene's germline CDR1 is MGHRA and CDR2 YSYEKL. J lost 0 bases, V lost 3 bases, and 6 bases had no gene match.

The chain joins TRBV5-1 to TRBJ2-1, with D possibly being TRBD1 (7 bases). Germline V lookup: CDR1 SGHRS, CDR2 YFSETQ. V lost 2 bases and J 10 bases, leaving 10 bases between the germline ends. This CDR3 contains 12 residues. The CDR3: CASSFQGGEQFF. CDR3 nucleotide sequence: TGCGCCAGCAGCTTTCAGGGGGGCGAGCAGTTCTTC.

The rearrangement uses TRBV7-9 and TRBJ1-2; D is perhaps TRBD1 (6 bases). In germline, CDR1 is SEHNR, CDR2 FQNEAQ (reference sequence). Deletions cut 3 bases from V and 8 bases from J, with 10 bases between. The CDR3 is made up of 12 amino acids. The CDR3 coding sequence is TGTGCCAGCAGCTTCGAACAGGGAGGCTACACCTTC. It translates to CASSFEQGGYTF.

This chain uses TRBV18 with TRBJ2-7, with TRBD1 matching 9 bases. The germline V gene encodes CDR1 KGHSH and CDR2 LQKENI. The CDR3 contains 15 residues. Germline trimming cut 2 bases from V and 1 base from J; bases unmatched to any gene: 3. DNA for the CDR3: TGTGCCAGCTCACCAGGACAGGGGTTTTCCTACGAGCAGTACGTC. Its protein product is CASSPGQGFSYEQYV.

CDR3 sequence reads: CASSLDRGLYGYTF. The CDR3, as DNA: TGCGCCAGCAGCTTGGACAGGGGACTCTATGGCTACACCTTC. The chain employs TRBV5-1 and TRBJ1-2, with 7 bases lining up with TRBD1. The CDR3 consists of 14 residues. The germline V gene has CDR1 SGHRS and CDR2 YFSETQ. V lost 0 bases, J lost 4 bases, and 3 bases stayed unmatched.

This clone was detected once. The chain combines TRBV5-1 with TRBJ1-2; 7 positions match TRBD1. The V and J ends lost 4 bases and 2 bases, in that order; junction bases with no gene match: 11. This CDR3 is 16 amino acids long. Germline V gene lookup returns CDR1 SGHRS and CDR2 YFSETQ. CDR3 region: CASSPGTASQNYGYTF. CDR3 bases: TGCGCCAGCAGCCCCGGGACAGCGAGCCAGAACTATGGCTACACCTTC. The whole variable domain, filled in from reference TRBV5-1 and TRBJ1-2, reads KAGVTQTPRYLIKTRGQQVTLSCSPISGHRSVSWYQQTPGQGLQFLFEYFSETQRNKGNFPGRFSGRQFSNSRSEMNVSTLELGDSALYLCASSPGTASQNYGYTFGSGTRLTVV.

The chain joins TRBV19 to TRBJ1-6, with 10 bases fitting TRBD1. Germline V lookup: CDR1 LNHDA, CDR2 SQIVND (reference sequence). With V trimmed by 1 base and J by 10 bases, 4 bases remained unmatched. This CDR3 region has 15 residues. CDR3 protein: CASSIGQGARSPLHF. CDR3 bases: TGTGCCAGTAGTATAGGACAGGGGGCTCGCTCACCCCTCCACTTT.

V is TRBV10-3 and J is TRBJ2-5; either TRBD1 or TRBD2 may supply D (6 bases each). The germline gives CDR1 ENHRY, CDR2 SYGVKD. V lost 0 bases to trimming and J lost 2 bases, with 16 bases between them. There are 17 residues in the CDR3. CDR3 nucleotide sequence: TGTGCCATCAGTGAGTCTAGCGGAACAGGGCGGCAAGAGACCCAGTACTTC. This encodes CAISESSGTGRQETQYF.

The chain has TRBV7-2 and TRBJ1-1; no clear D gene. Deletions cut 5 bases from V and 0 bases from J, with 16 bases between. This CDR3 has 16 amino acids. Germline V CDR1 and CDR2: SGHTA, FQGNSA. CDR3 DNA sequence: TGTGCCAGCAGCCACGTGAGGGCTAACATGAACACTGAAGCTTTCTTT. Amino acid sequence: CASSHVRANMNTEAFF.

This rearrangement joins TRBV20-1 to TRBJ1-1; 8 bases agree with TRBD1. The germline gives CDR1 DFQATT, CDR2 SNEGSKA (reference sequence). The V and J ends lost 6 bases and 11 bases, in that order; junction bases with no gene match: 8. The CDR3 totals 11 residues. The CDR3 loop reads CSAPQGALAFF. CDR3 coding DNA: TGCAGTGCCCCCCAGGGGGCGCTCGCTTTCTTT.

This clone was seen only once. This CDR3 reads CASSLNRARTF. The CDR3 DNA follows: TGTGCCAGCAGCTTAAACAGGGCGAGGACCTTC. J is TRBJ1-2 and V is TRBV11-2, with D tentatively TRBD1 (6 bases). Germline CDR1 reads SGHAT; CDR2 reads FQNNGV. The CDR3 is made up of 11 amino acids. Trimming left V 2 bases short and J 14 bases short, with 12 bases between.

The chain employs TRBV6-6 and TRBJ2-7, with D perhaps TRBD1 (5 bases). Trimming left V 0 bases short and J 3 bases short, with 12 bases between. The CDR3 totals 15 residues. CDR1 and CDR2 from the germline V gene are MNHNY and SVGAGI (reference sequence). The CDR3 spells CASSYSKGEVYEQYF. The CDR3 DNA reads as TGTGCCAGCAGTTACTCGAAAGGGGAAGTCTACGAGCAGTACTTC.

The chain recombines TRBV6-1 with TRBJ2-1; D might be TRBD2 (5 bases). There are 16 residues in the CDR3. The germline gives CDR1 MNHNS, CDR2 SASEGT. V was cut by 3 bases and J by 7 bases, with 19 bases left in between. The CDR3 loop reads CASSDFGIRGGNEQFF. The CDR3 nucleotides are TGTGCCAGCAGTGATTTTGGGATTCGGGGTGGGAATGAGCAGTTCTTC.